This paragraph reports one TCR beta chain. Clones were sequenced by immunoSEQ multiplex PCR, and TCRdb holds only the in-frame ones, with some missing. Here the sample spans hundreds of thousands of clones, approximately 82% being singletons. This entry is derived from a study of blood T cell repertoires in COVID-19. Study overall: PBMCs, B-cell-depleted T cells, or T cells provided the cDNA or gDNA that made up the material.

The CDR3 is 14 amino acids. CDR1 is LGHDT and CDR2 is YNNKEL in the germline V gene (reference sequence). The junction had 7 bases not matched to a gene; V was cut back by 4 bases and J by 5 bases. V usage is TRBV3-1 (or the pseudogene TRBV3-2) and J usage is TRBJ2-5, with 7 bases identical to TRBD2. The receptor was isolated from a woman older than 75 with acute or convalescent COVID-19. Input material: peripheral blood. Here the CDR3 DNA reads TGTGCCAGCAGCCTCCCTAGCGGCGGGGAGACCCAGTACTTC. The encoded protein is CASSLPSGGETQYF.